This passage covers 22 T cell receptor beta chains from one sample sequenced in a study of glioma-infiltrating T cells after dendritic cell vaccination (dated by TCRdb to about 2016). Library prep was done by the immunoSEQ multiplex PCR assay. Drawn from immuneACCESS, this table holds only the in-frame rearrangements with V and J called that TCRdb kept. Clones are partly lost; checked studies trace under half to an unresolved V gene and leave the rest unexplained. Recorded for this sample are 75,000 to 100,000 clones; around three quarters of them occurred a single time. Less than 7% of the sample is in the top ten clones. The sample here was blood, taken before dendritic cell vaccination. All receptors come from a human donor with glioblastoma.

The chain employs TRBV5-1 and TRBJ2-3; the D gene is possibly TRBD2 (6 bases). The ends were cut back, 7 bases at V and 3 bases at J, with 21 bases in the middle. The germline CDR1 and CDR2 sequences are SGHRS and YFSETQ. This CDR3 is built from 16 residues. CDR3 in DNA: TGCGCCAGCGGCGCTGCTAGCGTACCATTTACAGATACGCAGTATTTT. Its translation: CASGAASVPFTDTQYF.

This chain connects TRBV6-5 to TRBJ1-3, with TRBD1 identical over 7 bases. Germline assignment: CDR1 MNHEY and CDR2 SVGAGI. V shed 6 bases, J shed 4 bases, and the junction held 9 bases outside the gene matches. The CDR3 contains 15 residues. In nucleotides, the CDR3 is TGTGCCAGCAGACCAGACAGGGACCGGGGAAACACCATATATTTT. The encoded protein is CASRPDRDRGNTIYF.

This clone has a count of ten or more. The V and J genes are TRBV10-3 and TRBJ1-1; D is possibly TRBD1 (5 bases). This CDR3 is built from 14 residues. CDR1 and CDR2 (germline): ENHRY, SYGVKD. V lost 0 bases, J lost 1 base, and 6 bases lay in between. The CDR3 spells CAISESGQNTEAFF. DNA of the CDR3: TGTGCCATCAGTGAGTCGGGGCAGAACACTGAAGCTTTCTTT.

This chain connects TRBV28 to TRBJ1-2; 10 bases map to TRBD1. This CDR3 has 14 residues. Germline loops: CDR1 MDHEN, CDR2 SYDVKM. V lost 2 bases to trimming and J lost 4 bases; unmatched junction nucleotides: 1. This chain's CDR3 is CASSLGTGVYGYTF. The CDR3 DNA reads as TGTGCCAGCAGTTTAGGGACAGGGGTCTATGGCTACACCTTC.

The chain couples TRBV7-9 to TRBJ1-1; TRBD1 is a possible D gene (5 bases). The germline V gene has CDR1 SEHNR and CDR2 FQNEAQ (reference sequence). This CDR3 has 15 amino acids. Trimming left V 5 bases short and J 1 base short, with 14 bases between. The CDR3, as DNA: TGTGCCAGCAGCCTACAGGACATAAGGAACACTGAAGCTTTCTTT. Protein sequence: CASSLQDIRNTEAFF.

This chain connects TRBV6-1 to TRBJ2-3; a weak D match, TRBD1 (6 bases). Germline assignment: CDR1 MNHNS and CDR2 SASEGT. V shed 6 bases and J shed 2 bases, with 12 bases lying between them. The CDR3 consists of 14 residues. The CDR3 nucleotides read TGTGCCAGCAGGCGGACAGTTACCACAGATACGCAGTATTTT. Amino acid sequence: CASRRTVTTDTQYF.

CDR3 residues: CASSPLTENTEAFF. CDR3 DNA: TGTGCCAGCTCACCACTCACAGAAAACACTGAAGCTTTCTTT. J is TRBJ1-1 and V is TRBV18; no firm D call. There are 14 residues in the CDR3. V gave up 1 base and J gave up 2 bases, with 8 bases separating them. Germline V gives CDR1 KGHSH, CDR2 LQKENI.

In this sample, this clone turned up once. The chain carries TRBV27 and TRBJ2-3, with D possibly being TRBD2 (6 bases). Trimming pared 1 base from V and 4 bases from J, leaving 9 bases between. Germline V gene sequence: CDR1 MNHEY, CDR2 SMNVEV (reference sequence). The CDR3 contains 14 residues. CDR3 nucleotide sequence: TGTGCCAGCAGTTTATTAGGAGGGTCAGATACGCAGTATTTT. It specifies CASSLLGGSDTQYF.

The genes are TRBV5-7 and TRBJ2-5; D may be TRBD2 (6 bases). TRBV5-7 belongs to the ORF category, with a function that is uncertain. This CDR3 contains 14 residues. Trimming left V 1 base short and J 1 base short, with 8 bases between. The CDR3 loop is CASSLRRGQETQYF. The CDR3 nucleotides read TGTGCCAGCAGCTTGCGGAGGGGCCAAGAGACCCAGTACTTC.

This rearrangement joins TRBV6-7 to TRBJ2-4, with D possibly being TRBD2 (5 bases). TRBV6-7 is placed among ORFs of uncertain function. Trimming cost V 7 bases and J 1 base, with 20 bases left between them. The length of the CDR3 is 17 residues. For the CDR3, the DNA is TGTGCCAGCAAGGTGAGGGCCCTCCGGTCGGCCAAAAACATTCAGTACTTC. This sequence encodes CASKVRALRSAKNIQYF.

This clone was observed a handful of times. The V and J genes are TRBV18 and TRBJ1-2; 9 bases align to TRBD1. This CDR3 is built from 15 residues. Losses at the gene ends were 3 bases for V and 2 bases for J; bases not matched to a gene: 4. Germline V CDR1 and CDR2: KGHSH, LQKENI. Here the CDR3 reads CASSPRGTGNYGYTF. In DNA form, the CDR3 reads TGTGCCAGCTCACCCAGAGGGACAGGGAACTATGGCTACACCTTC.

J is TRBJ2-5 and V is TRBV7-9; TRBD1 might be the D (6 bases). Trimming shortened V by 6 bases and J by 5 bases, and 10 bases separated the two germline ends. CDR1 and CDR2 (germline): SEHNR, FQNEAQ (reference sequence). CDR3 length equals 12 residues. The CDR3 DNA sequence: TGTGCCAGCAGAGGGGGTGGGGAGACCCAGTACTTC. Amino acid sequence: CASRGGGETQYF. Full variable domain (outside the CDR3, taken from reference TRBV7-9 and TRBJ2-5): DTGVSQNPRHKITKRGQNVTFRCDPISEHNRLYWYRQTLGQGPEFLTYFQNEAQLEKSRLLSDRFSAERPKGSFSTLEIQRTEQGDSAMYLCASRGGGETQYFGPGTRLLVL.

This chain links TRBV4-1 with TRBJ1-2; the D is unclear. The CDR3 has 13 residues. Germline V gene sequence: CDR1 MGHRA, CDR2 YSYEKL. Trimming left V 0 bases short and J 7 bases short, with 9 bases between. In nucleotides, the CDR3 is TGCGCCAGCAGCCAAGATCTGACTGTTGGCTACACCTTC. Amino acid sequence: CASSQDLTVGYTF.

This clone was seen just once. V usage is TRBV6-5 and J usage is TRBJ1-1, with D perhaps matching TRBD1 (6 bases). The germline V gene encodes CDR1 MNHEY and CDR2 SVGAGI. Trimming cost V 2 bases and J 5 bases, with 6 bases left between them. This CDR3 comprises 12 residues. DNA for the CDR3: TGTGCCAGCAGTTACGGGACAACTGAAGCTTTCTTT. This sequence encodes CASSYGTTEAFF.

This sequence joins TRBV15 and TRBJ2-1, with D perhaps matching TRBD1 (6 bases). Trimming pared 1 base from V and 7 bases from J, leaving 11 bases between. CDR1 LNHNV and CDR2 YYDKDF come from the germline V gene (reference sequence). This CDR3 is built from 14 residues. CDR3 in amino acids: CATSRVGAWNEQFF. Here the CDR3 DNA reads TGTGCCACCAGCAGAGTGGGGGCCTGGAATGAGCAGTTCTTC.

This clone has just one count. This chain connects TRBV6-6 to TRBJ1-1; 9 bases line up with TRBD1. The CDR3 loop spans 14 amino acids. V dropped 4 bases and J dropped 3; count of bases not matched to a gene: 3. CDR1 MNHNY and CDR2 SVGAGI come from the germline V gene (reference sequence). CDR3 in DNA: TGTGCCAGCAGTTTGACAGGGGGGGACACTGAAGCTTTCTTT. Amino acids: CASSLTGGDTEAFF.

V is TRBV11-2 and J is TRBJ1-2; D gene ambiguous. V was cut by 1 base and J by 2 bases, with 20 bases left in between. The CDR3 runs to 18 residues. Germline V gene sequence: CDR1 SGHAT, CDR2 FQNNGV. Here the CDR3 DNA reads TGTGCCAGCAGCTTAGTTCCCCCTGAACAGTTACTCAACTATGGCTACACCTTC. It translates to CASSLVPPEQLLNYGYTF.

CDR3 in DNA: TGCAGTGCTAGCGGGGTCAACGAGCAGTACTTC. It codes for CSASGVNEQYF. This chain links TRBV20-1 with TRBJ2-7; weak D call: TRBD2 (5 bases). The CDR3 has 11 amino acids. With 3 bases removed from V and 5 bases from J, the gap between germline ends came to 8 bases. Per the germline V gene, CDR1 is DFQATT and CDR2 is SNEGSKA (reference sequence).

The CDR3 DNA reads TGCGCCAGCAGCCAAGGACGCCAGGGGCCTGACCAAGAGACCCAGTACTTC. Its translation: CASSQGRQGPDQETQYF. The chain carries TRBV4-1 and TRBJ2-5; TRBD1 might be the D (6 bases). V was cut by 1 base and J by 0 bases, with 15 bases left in between. The CDR3 runs to 17 residues. Germline V lookup: CDR1 MGHRA, CDR2 YSYEKL.

This sequence joins TRBV19 and TRBJ1-2; the match to TRBD1 covers 8 bases. Germline CDR1 and CDR2: LNHDA and SQIVND (reference sequence). This CDR3 region has 13 residues. V lost 7 bases, J lost 8 bases, and 9 bases stayed unmatched. CDR3 in DNA: TGTGCCAGTACCGAGGACAGGGTAGGCGGCTACACCTTC. This encodes CASTEDRVGGYTF.

The count of this clone is one. CDR3 protein: CASSYLSRGGSTDTQYF. The CDR3 DNA sequence: TGCGCCAGCAGCTACCTCTCGCGGGGCGGGAGTACAGATACGCAGTATTTT. V and J are TRBV5-1 and TRBJ2-3; the match to TRBD2 covers 7 bases. Losses at the gene ends were 3 bases for V and 3 bases for J; bases not matched to a gene: 13. This CDR3 is 17 amino acids long. Looked up from germline, CDR1 is SGHRS and CDR2 is YFSETQ.

V and J are TRBV5-4 and TRBJ1-4; possible D gene TRBD1, 6 bases. The CDR3 runs 18 residues. Germline V gene lookup returns CDR1 SGHNT and CDR2 YYREEE (reference sequence). Trimming shortened V by 0 bases and J by 7 bases, and 22 bases separated the two germline ends. The CDR3 reads CASSLGTTGKRAGEKLFF. The CDR3 bases are TGTGCCAGCAGCTTGGGGACAACAGGGAAACGGGCGGGTGAAAAACTGTTTTTT. Variable domain in full (rest from reference TRBV5-4 and TRBJ1-4): ETGVTQSPTHLIKTRGQQVTLRCSSQSGHNTVSWYQQALGQGPQFIFQYYREEENGRGNFPPRFSGLQFPNYSSELNVNALELDDSALYLCASSLGTTGKRAGEKLFFGSGTQLSVL.